This TCR beta chain originates from a study of low-dose radiotherapy and immunotherapy resistance in tumors. Overall study: Each fraction for Cohort 1 was 0.5 Gy, given every 2 weeks, and the total came to 6.5 Gy. Intravenous administration to patients comprised nivolumab at 240 mg every two weeks and ipilimumab at 1 mg/kg every six weeks.

This clonotype was observed at least ten times. Covering alpha and beta chains, TRAV- and TRBV-specific primers were used for the first-strand cDNA. A constant-region primer paired with the V-primer adapter amplified TCRs over approximately 18 PCR cycles. TCRdb used MiXCR to reprocess the reads, holding one entry per CDR3 protein. The sample lists around 79,000 distinct CDR3 sequences, about 19% occurring once. Described time point: before trial treatment. Germline V gives CDR1 MDHEN, CDR2 SYDVKM. The ends were cut back, 3 bases at V and 3 bases at J, with 14 bases in the middle. The CDR3 extends over 15 amino acids.

The receptor was derived from a male donor with prostate cancer. The chain combines TRBV28 with TRBJ1-1, with D hard to call. The specimen was PBMCs, collected before treatment. As DNA, the CDR3 is TGTGCCAGCAGTTTGCGGACCCTTGATTACACTGAAGCTTTCTTT. Amino acid sequence: CASSLRTLDYTEAFF. The whole variable domain, remainder taken from reference TRBV28 and TRBJ1-1, is DVKVTQSSRYLVKRTGEKVFLECVQDMDHENMFWYRQDPGLGLRLIYFSYDVKMKEKGDIPEGYSVSREKKERFSLILESASTNQTSMYLCASSLRTLDYTEAFFGQGTRLTVV.